The rows below give T cell receptor beta chains drawn from one sample of a study of T cell responses to AZD1222 COVID-19 vaccine. TCRdb's table, derived via immunoSEQ multiplex PCR, lists solely in-frame clones and lacks some. This sample yields approximately 180,000 clones, of which about 87% are seen a single time; under 6.5% belongs to the top ten. Sequencing was performed on peripheral blood, taken on day 0 of AZD1222 vaccination. These receptors came from an adult in good health. CDR3s include the opening cysteine and the closing phenylalanine or tryptophan. The D gene is left open where the match is weak. The listing skips clone size in some rows; elsewhere it reads once, few, many or a size class.

J,size,V,D,length,CDR3,DNA
TRBJ1-5,-,TRBV5-6,-,15,CASSLRGYGNQPQHF,TGTGCCAGCAGCTTGAGAGGGTATGGCAATCAGCCCCAGCATTTT
TRBJ1-2,-,TRBV2,TRBD1,13,CASSEGQLYGYTF,TGTGCCAGCAGTGAGGGACAGCTCTATGGCTACACCTTC
TRBJ1-6,-,TRBV9,TRBD1,12,CASSPGTGPLHF,TGTGCCAGCAGCCCAGGGACAGGGCCCCTCCACTTT
TRBJ2-1,-,TRBV4-2,-,16,CASSQDGKSSANEQFF,TGTGCCAGCAGCCAAGATGGAAAGTCCTCCGCCAATGAGCAGTTCTTC
TRBJ1-6,-,TRBV6-2/TRBV6-3,TRBD1,16,CASSPQDRGRNSPLHF,TGTGCCAGCAGCCCTCAGGACAGGGGGCGGAATTCACCCCTCCACTTT
TRBJ1-2,-,TRBV30,-,11,CAWGENYGYTF,TGTGCCTGGGGGGAAAACTATGGCTACACCTTC
TRBJ2-7,-,TRBV28,-,12,CASSLGERGQYF,TGTGCCAGCAGTTTGGGGGAGAGGGGGCAGTACTTC
TRBJ1-6,-,TRBV2,TRBD1,15,CASSPRTGANSPLHF,TGTGCCAGCTCACCCAGGACAGGGGCAAATTCACCCCTCCACTTT
TRBJ2-1,few,TRBV24-1,-,13,CATSDPNLDEQFF,TGTGCCACCAGTGACCCAAATTTAGATGAGCAGTTCTTC
TRBJ2-3,-,TRBV19,-,13,CASSPTGTDTQYF,TGTGCCAGTAGTCCGACAGGCACAGATACGCAGTATTTT
TRBJ2-1,-,TRBV6-5,-,15,CASRLMELSYNEQFF,TGTGCCAGCCGACTTATGGAACTCTCCTACAATGAGCAGTTCTTC
TRBJ1-2,-,TRBV12-3/TRBV12-4,-,13,CASSPDQNYGYTF,TGTGCCAGCAGTCCCGACCAGAACTATGGCTACACCTTC
TRBJ2-1,-,TRBV2,TRBD2,15,CASSVAGVSYNEQFF,TGTGCCAGCAGTGTAGCGGGGGTCTCCTACAATGAGCAGTTCTTC
TRBJ1-3,-,TRBV28,-,16,CASSRARKPSGNTIYF,TGTGCCAGCAGTAGGGCGCGAAAGCCCTCTGGAAACACCATATATTTT
TRBJ1-2,-,TRBV19,TRBD1,19,CASSIAAGGQEISNYGYTF,TGTGCCAGTAGTATAGCCGCGGGGGGACAGGAGATTTCTAACTATGGCTACACCTTC
TRBJ1-2,-,TRBV6-5,TRBD1,13,CASNGQDFYGYTF,TGTGCCAGCAACGGACAGGACTTCTATGGCTACACCTTC
TRBJ1-4,-,TRBV15,-,18,CATSREYSTATSNEKLFF,TGTGCCACCAGCAGAGAGTATTCGACAGCGACTAGTAATGAAAAACTGTTTTTT
TRBJ2-2,-,TRBV7-9,-,17,CAIHQEPGQMNTGELFF,TGTGCCATTCACCAGGAGCCGGGCCAAATGAACACCGGGGAGCTGTTTTTT
TRBJ1-2,-,TRBV6-5,-,13,CASSYGLPGSYTF,TGTGCCAGCAGTTACGGCTTACCTGGGAGCTACACCTTC
TRBJ1-5,-,TRBV28,-,12,CASSEEGQPQHF,TGTGCCAGCAGCGAAGAGGGCCAGCCCCAGCATTTT
TRBJ2-7,-,TRBV7-2,-,15,CASSLGKGNAYEQYF,TGTGCCAGCAGCTTGGGTAAGGGGAATGCCTACGAGCAGTACTTC
TRBJ1-2,-,TRBV4-2,TRBD1,15,CASSQVGTANYGYTF,TGTGCCAGCAGCCAAGTTGGGACAGCAAACTATGGCTACACCTTC
TRBJ1-4,-,TRBV5-8,TRBD1,15,CASSLAGQGGEKLFF,TGTGCCAGCAGCTTGGCGGGACAGGGAGGTGAAAAACTGTTTTTT
TRBJ2-1,-,TRBV6-5,TRBD2,16,CASSYTGLAGGDEQFF,TGTGCCAGCAGTTACACTGGACTAGCGGGAGGGGATGAGCAATTCTTC
TRBJ1-5,-,TRBV18,-,15,CASSLEGVGNQPQHF,TGTGCCAGCTCACTAGAGGGGGTGGGGAATCAGCCCCAGCATTTT
TRBJ1-3,-,TRBV30,TRBD1,14,CAWSKGAAGNTIYF,TGTGCCTGGAGTAAGGGGGCTGCTGGAAACACCATATATTTT
TRBJ1-2,-,TRBV27,-,12,CASSDRGYGYTF,TGTGCCAGCAGCGACAGAGGCTATGGCTACACCTTC
TRBJ2-7,-,TRBV11-2,-,13,CASSWLEGHEQYF,TGTGCCAGCAGCTGGCTAGAGGGTCACGAGCAGTACTTC
TRBJ1-3,once,TRBV29-1,-,13,CSVGGGSGNTIYF,TGCAGCGTTGGAGGGGGCTCTGGAAACACCATATATTTT
TRBJ2-5,-,TRBV18,TRBD2,15,CASSPTSGVGETQYF,TGTGCCAGCTCACCTACTAGCGGGGTAGGGGAGACCCAGTACTTC
TRBJ2-7,-,TRBV30,-,13,CAWSVPNPYEQYF,TGTGCCTGGAGTGTTCCTAATCCCTACGAGCAGTACTTC
TRBJ1-4,-,TRBV5-6,-,14,CASSSTAINEKLFF,TGTGCCAGCAGTTCGACGGCCATTAATGAAAAACTGTTTTTT
TRBJ2-1,once,TRBV11-2,-,17,CASSLVRFGSSYNEQFF,TGTGCCAGCAGCTTAGTAAGGTTCGGGAGCTCCTACAATGAGCAGTTCTTC
TRBJ2-7,-,TRBV28,TRBD1,17,CASSLRLGTGGNDEQYF,TGTGCCAGCAGTCTACGACTGGGGACAGGGGGTAACGACGAGCAGTACTTC
TRBJ1-5,-,TRBV19,-,18,CASSIDRDRTSSNQPQHF,TGTGCCAGTAGTATAGACCGGGACCGAACGTCTAGCAATCAGCCCCAGCATTTT
TRBJ2-7,-,TRBV27,TRBD1,15,CASSLRGQGGYEQYF,TGTGCCAGCAGTTTAAGGGGACAGGGAGGCTACGAGCAGTACTTC
TRBJ1-6,-,TRBV11-2,TRBD1,15,CASSSTGTGDSPLHF,TGTGCCAGCAGTTCGACAGGGACAGGGGATTCACCCCTCCACTTT
TRBJ1-6,-,TRBV7-9,TRBD1,14,CASSFTGVDSPLHF,TGTGCCAGCAGCTTCACAGGGGTGGATTCACCCCTCCACTTT
TRBJ1-1,-,TRBV18,TRBD1,13,CASSSTGNGEAFF,TGTGCCAGCTCGTCGACAGGGAACGGTGAAGCTTTCTTT
TRBJ1-6,-,TRBV28,TRBD1,15,CASSGDRGLDSPLHF,TGTGCCAGCAGTGGTGACAGGGGGCTTGACTCACCCCTCCACTTT
TRBJ1-5,-,TRBV19,-,13,CASSMEGGRPQHF,TGTGCCAGTAGTATGGAGGGAGGGAGGCCCCAGCATTTT
TRBJ1-2,-,TRBV4-2,-,12,CASSQQRDGYTF,TGTGCCAGCAGCCAACAGAGGGATGGCTACACCTTC
TRBJ1-5,-,TRBV28,-,12,CASSPPGRTQHF,TGTGCCAGCAGTCCGCCAGGGCGGACCCAGCATTTT
TRBJ1-4,-,TRBV30,-,15,CASRIMGAAGEKLFF,TGTGCATCGAGGATTATGGGGGCGGCGGGTGAAAAACTGTTTTTT
TRBJ2-7,-,TRBV5-6,-,13,CASRQDPFYEQYF,TGTGCCAGCAGACAAGACCCCTTCTACGAGCAGTACTTC
TRBJ1-2,-,TRBV21-1,-,16,CASSKKGDREDYGYTF,TGTGCCAGCAGCAAAAAGGGGGACAGGGAGGACTATGGCTACACCTTC
TRBJ2-5,-,TRBV5-5,-,14,CASSLGGQQETQYF,TGTGCCAGCAGCTTGGGCGGCCAACAAGAGACCCAGTACTTC
TRBJ2-7,-,TRBV18,-,13,CASSPAGSYEQYF,TGTGCCAGCTCACCAGCCGGTTCCTACGAGCAGTACTTC
TRBJ1-2,-,TRBV3-1/TRBV3-2,-,16,CASSQGATSPGYGYTF,TGTGCCAGCAGCCAAGGCGCCACATCCCCGGGCTATGGCTACACCTTC
TRBJ2-1,once,TRBV6-6,-,13,CASSSHREGEQFF,TGTGCCAGCAGTTCCCACAGGGAGGGTGAGCAGTTCTTC
TRBJ1-2,once,TRBV5-5,-,14,CASSLAVGTRGYTF,TGTGCCAGCAGCTTGGCCGTGGGAACTCGGGGCTACACCTTC
TRBJ2-7,-,TRBV28,-,15,CASSSQVGTPYEQYF,TGTGCCAGCAGTTCCCAAGTGGGGACACCCTACGAGCAGTACTTC
TRBJ1-3,-,TRBV15,-,18,CATSRDGGGGAAGNTIYF,TGTGCCACCAGCAGAGATGGGGGTGGTGGGGCAGCCGGAAACACCATATATTTT
TRBJ1-1,-,TRBV6-2/TRBV6-3,-,15,CASNYRVTVNTEAFF,TGTGCCAGCAATTACAGGGTGACGGTGAACACTGAAGCTTTCTTT
TRBJ1-6,-,TRBV19,TRBD1,16,CASSIGGDSRPRSLHF,TGTGCCAGTAGTATAGGAGGGGACAGCCGTCCTCGATCCCTCCACTTT
TRBJ1-6,-,TRBV5-5,-,14,CASSLVGPDSPLHF,TGTGCCAGCAGCTTGGTAGGGCCCGATTCACCCCTCCACTTT
TRBJ1-1,-,TRBV18,-,12,CASSGQNTEAFF,TGTGCCAGCTCCGGGCAGAACACTGAAGCTTTCTTT